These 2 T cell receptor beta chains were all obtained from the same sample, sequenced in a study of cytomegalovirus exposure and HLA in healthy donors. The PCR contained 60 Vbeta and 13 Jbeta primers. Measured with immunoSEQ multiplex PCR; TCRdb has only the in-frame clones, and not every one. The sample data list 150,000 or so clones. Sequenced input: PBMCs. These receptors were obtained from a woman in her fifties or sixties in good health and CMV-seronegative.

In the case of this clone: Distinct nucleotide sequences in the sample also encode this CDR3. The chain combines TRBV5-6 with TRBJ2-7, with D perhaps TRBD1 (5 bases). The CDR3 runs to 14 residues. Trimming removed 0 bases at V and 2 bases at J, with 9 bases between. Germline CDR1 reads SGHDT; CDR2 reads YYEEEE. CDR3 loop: CASSLGGVAYEQYF. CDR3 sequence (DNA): TGTGCCAGCAGCTTGGGGGGCGTTGCCTACGAGCAGTACTTC.

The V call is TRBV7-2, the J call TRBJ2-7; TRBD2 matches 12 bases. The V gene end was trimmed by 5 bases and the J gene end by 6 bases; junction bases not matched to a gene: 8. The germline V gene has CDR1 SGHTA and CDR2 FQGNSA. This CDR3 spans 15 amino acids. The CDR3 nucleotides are TGTGCCAGCAGCCCCCGACTAGCGGGAGTATCCGAGCAGTACTTC. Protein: CASSPRLAGVSEQYF. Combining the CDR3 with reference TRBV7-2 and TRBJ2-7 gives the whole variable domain GAGVSQSPSNKVTEKGKDVELRCDPISGHTALYWYRQSLGQGLEFLIYFQGNSAPDKSGLPSDRFSAERTGGSVSTLTIQRTQQEDSAVYLCASSPRLAGVSEQYFGPGTRLTVT.